A selection of T cell receptor beta chains follows, all from one sample in a study of blood T cell repertoires in COVID-19. The data were produced by immunoSEQ multiplex PCR, yet TCRdb's version contains in-frame clones alone and is incomplete. The profile covers approximately 290,000 clones, with roughly 84% appearing a single time and 0.87% taken by the ten largest. The sequenced sample was peripheral blood. Source of these receptors: a human donor with COVID-19, enrolled during active disease. The donor label of this sample is uncertain. CDR3s include the opening cysteine and the closing phenylalanine or tryptophan. Each record gives: V gene, clone size, D gene, J gene, CDR3 length, CDR3 protein, CDR3 DNA. The D gene is left open where the match is weak. Clone size, where shown, is once, few, many, or a class for clones that have expanded.

V gene: TRBV28
clone size: -
D gene: -
J gene: TRBJ2-1
CDR3 length: 16
CDR3 protein: CASSFGFGGSYNEQFF
CDR3 DNA: TGTGCCAGCAGTTTCGGTTTCGGGGGCTCCTACAATGAGCAGTTCTTC

V gene: TRBV19
clone size: many
D gene: TRBD1
J gene: TRBJ1-1
CDR3 length: 16
CDR3 protein: CASSILSSRGYTEAFF
CDR3 DNA: TGTGCCAGTAGTATCCTCTCGTCCAGGGGGTATACTGAAGCTTTCTTT

V gene: TRBV15
clone size: once
D gene: -
J gene: TRBJ1-3
CDR3 length: 16
CDR3 protein: CATSRGQGLAGNTIYF
CDR3 DNA: TGTGCCACCAGCAGAGGTCAGGGTCTGGCTGGAAACACCATATATTTT

V gene: TRBV12-3/TRBV12-4
clone size: -
D gene: TRBD1
J gene: TRBJ1-2
CDR3 length: 13
CDR3 protein: CASSLAGQGIHTF
CDR3 DNA: TGTGCCAGCAGTTTAGCGGGACAGGGGATCCACACCTTC

V gene: TRBV6-5
clone size: -
D gene: -
J gene: TRBJ1-3
CDR3 length: 13
CDR3 protein: CASTRTVGNTIYF
CDR3 DNA: TGTGCCAGCACCAGGACAGTTGGAAACACCATATATTTT

V gene: TRBV11-2
clone size: few
D gene: -
J gene: TRBJ1-4
CDR3 length: 13
CDR3 protein: CASSPRGDEKLFF
CDR3 DNA: TGTGCCAGCAGCCCCCGCGGGGATGAAAAACTGTTTTTT

V gene: TRBV7-9
clone size: -
D gene: -
J gene: TRBJ1-1
CDR3 length: 14
CDR3 protein: CASSLGTEAPEAFF
CDR3 DNA: TGTGCCAGCAGCTTAGGGACTGAAGCCCCTGAAGCTTTCTTT

V gene: TRBV9
clone size: once
D gene: -
J gene: TRBJ2-1
CDR3 length: 16
CDR3 protein: CASSVDSQAPRNEQFF
CDR3 DNA: TGTGCCAGCAGCGTAGATTCTCAGGCCCCACGCAATGAGCAGTTCTTC

V gene: TRBV9
clone size: -
D gene: -
J gene: TRBJ1-3
CDR3 length: 15
CDR3 protein: CASSPTTVTGNTIYF
CDR3 DNA: TGTGCCAGCAGCCCCACAACAGTAACTGGAAACACCATATATTTT

V gene: TRBV6-5
clone size: -
D gene: -
J gene: TRBJ2-5
CDR3 length: 13
CDR3 protein: CASSYFLQETQYF
CDR3 DNA: TGTGCCAGCAGTTACTTCCTGCAAGAGACCCAGTACTTC

V gene: TRBV7-3
clone size: -
D gene: -
J gene: TRBJ1-1
CDR3 length: 15
CDR3 protein: CASSLGTLQNTEAFF
CDR3 DNA: TGTGCCAGCAGCTTAGGGACTTTACAGAACACTGAAGCTTTCTTT

V gene: TRBV11-2
clone size: -
D gene: TRBD2
J gene: TRBJ2-1
CDR3 length: 19
CDR3 protein: CASSSGGLAGAGSYNEQFF
CDR3 DNA: TGTGCCAGCAGCTCGGGGGGCCTAGCGGGCGCCGGCTCCTACAATGAGCAGTTCTTC

V gene: TRBV3-1/TRBV3-2
clone size: -
D gene: -
J gene: TRBJ2-5
CDR3 length: 15
CDR3 protein: CASSQGVTSGETQYF
CDR3 DNA: TGTGCCAGCAGTCAAGGGGTAACCTCAGGGGAGACCCAGTACTTC

V gene: TRBV7-8
clone size: once
D gene: -
J gene: TRBJ2-6
CDR3 length: 16
CDR3 protein: CASSLVFSSGANVLTF
CDR3 DNA: TGTGCCAGCAGCTTAGTTTTCAGCTCTGGGGCCAACGTCCTGACTTTC

V gene: TRBV12-2
clone size: -
D gene: -
J gene: TRBJ2-1
CDR3 length: 16
CDR3 protein: CASRCITKSSYNEQFF
CDR3 DNA: TGTGCAAGTCGCTGCATAACCAAGAGCTCCTACAATGAGCAGTTCTTC

V gene: TRBV6-2/TRBV6-3
clone size: once
D gene: -
J gene: TRBJ2-7
CDR3 length: 14
CDR3 protein: CASSRTRSPGEQYF
CDR3 DNA: TGTGCCAGCAGCCGAACGCGAAGTCCGGGAGAGCAGTACTTC

V gene: TRBV5-6
clone size: -
D gene: -
J gene: TRBJ1-2
CDR3 length: 15
CDR3 protein: CASSLPSVESYGYTF
CDR3 DNA: TGTGCCAGCAGCTTGCCGTCGGTGGAGTCCTATGGCTACACCTTC